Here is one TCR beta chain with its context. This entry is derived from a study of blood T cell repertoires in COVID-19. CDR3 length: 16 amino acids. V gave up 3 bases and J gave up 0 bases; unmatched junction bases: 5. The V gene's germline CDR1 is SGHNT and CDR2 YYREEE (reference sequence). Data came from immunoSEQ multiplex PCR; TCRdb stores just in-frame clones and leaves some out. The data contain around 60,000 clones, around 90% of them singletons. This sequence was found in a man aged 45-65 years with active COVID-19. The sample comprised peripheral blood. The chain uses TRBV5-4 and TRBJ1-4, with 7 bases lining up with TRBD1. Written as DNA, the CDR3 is TGTGCCAGCAGCTGGGGAACAGGGGCAACTAATGAAAAACTGTTTTTT. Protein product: CASSWGTGATNEKLFF.